The 19 T cell receptor beta chains given below trace back to one sample, sequenced in a study of shared clonotypes between healthy human individuals. Using immunoSEQ multiplex PCR, the repertoire was profiled, and TCRdb retains in-frame clones only, with some absent. The sample has some 2.4 million clones, approximately 93% seen once. The specimen was naive CD4+ T cells from PBMCs. Subset specified: CD45RA+ positively selected. The receptor source for this set is a man aged 18 to 30 in good health. Some clones in this sample may be carry-over from other donors' samples.

The chain combines TRBV6-5 with TRBJ2-7; weak D call: TRBD2 (5 bases). Germline assignment: CDR1 MNHEY and CDR2 SVGAGI. The CDR3 runs 16 residues. V lost 4 bases and J lost 2, with 18 bases in between. CDR3 sequence: CASSSPAGDPTYEQYF. The CDR3 nucleotides are TGTGCCAGCAGTTCCCCTGCCGGGGATCCAACCTACGAGCAGTACTTC.

The CDR3 DNA is TGTGCCAGCAGGACAGGGGGAGACGTCCTGACTTTC. It specifies CASRTGGDVLTF. The chain combines TRBV6-5 with TRBJ2-6; 9 positions agree with TRBD1. After removal of 6 bases from V and 11 bases from J, the junction contained 2 bases not matched to a gene. Per the germline V gene, CDR1 is MNHEY and CDR2 is SVGAGI. The CDR3 spans 12 residues.

The V and J genes are TRBV21-1 and TRBJ2-2; TRBD2 is the table's D call and was not checked against the DNA. TRBV21-1 is a pseudogene segment. The length of the CDR3 is 15 residues. The CDR3 region is CANRLAGVITGELFF. CDR3 coding DNA: TGTGCCAACCGACTAGCGGGGGTAATCACCGGGGAGCTGTTTTTT.

The chain couples TRBV19 to TRBJ1-2; 7 bases map to TRBD1. CDR3 size: 15 residues. CDR1 is LNHDA and CDR2 is SQIVND in the germline V gene (reference sequence). The V and J ends lost 0 bases and 4 bases, in that order; junction bases with no gene match: 5. CDR3 sequence reads: CASSIDTGAGYGYTF. DNA of the CDR3: TGTGCCAGTAGTATAGATACAGGGGCCGGCTATGGCTACACCTTC.

This chain links TRBV6-6 with TRBJ1-5; D is perhaps TRBD1 (6 bases). With 2 bases removed from V and 5 bases from J, the gap between germline ends came to 10 bases. CDR1 and CDR2 from the germline V gene are MNHNY and SVGAGI (reference sequence). The CDR3 is 14 residues long. DNA of the CDR3: TGTGCCAGCAGTTACGATCACAGGGATCAGCCCCAGCATTTT. Its protein product is CASSYDHRDQPQHF.

The chain carries TRBV28 and TRBJ2-1, with 7 bases that match TRBD1. This CDR3 has 15 residues. The trim removed 2 bases at V and 5 bases at J, leaving 6 bases unmatched. Germline lookup yields CDR1 MDHEN and CDR2 SYDVKM. In DNA form, the CDR3 reads TGTGCCAGCAGTTTAGGGGGACAGTCAAACAATGAGCAGTTCTTC. It yields the protein CASSLGGQSNNEQFF. Based on the CDR3 plus reference TRBV28 and TRBJ2-1, the full variable domain is DVKVTQSSRYLVKRTGEKVFLECVQDMDHENMFWYRQDPGLGLRLIYFSYDVKMKEKGDIPEGYSVSREKKERFSLILESASTNQTSMYLCASSLGGQSNNEQFFGPGTRLTVL.

This chain connects TRBV7-6 to TRBJ1-3, with TRBD1 identical over 8 bases. In germline, CDR1 is SGHVS, CDR2 FNYEAQ. The V and J ends lost 1 base and 0 bases, in that order; junction bases with no gene match: 8. The CDR3 contains 18 residues. DNA of the CDR3: TGTGCCAGCAGCTTAGTGGCCAGACAGGGGAACTCTGGAAACACCATATATTTT. The encoded protein is CASSLVARQGNSGNTIYF.

Concerning this clone: This sample includes further DNA sequences coding for the same CDR3. The chain uses TRBV5-1 and TRBJ1-1; D is unclear. Germline values: CDR1 SGHRS, CDR2 YFSETQ. The V end lost 0 bases, the J end lost 3 bases, and 6 bases lay between the germline ends. This CDR3 spans 13 amino acids. In DNA, the CDR3 is TGCGCCAGCAGCTTGGCTCCCGACACTGAAGCTTTCTTT. This sequence encodes CASSLAPDTEAFF.

This chain connects TRBV27 to TRBJ1-1; D gene uncertain. V lost 6 bases, J lost 5 bases, and 13 bases lay in between. This CDR3 region has 13 residues. Germline CDR1 MNHEY, CDR2 SMNVEV (reference sequence). The DNA for the CDR3 is TGTGCCAGCAGAAAACATCGGAGTACTGAAGCTTTCTTT. Translating it yields CASRKHRSTEAFF.

Only one count was recorded for this clone. The chain has TRBV10-3 and TRBJ2-7, with D unresolved. Trimming left V 4 bases short and J 0 bases short, with 10 bases between. The germline gives CDR1 ENHRY, CDR2 SYGVKD. This CDR3 region has 14 residues. CDR3 in DNA: TGTGCCATCAGTGGAAAGGAATCCTCCTACGAGCAGTACTTC. This translates into CAISGKESSYEQYF.

V gene TRBV6-5 combines with J gene TRBJ2-7, with a tentative D call TRBD2 (5 bases). This CDR3 spans 15 amino acids. The germline V gene has CDR1 MNHEY and CDR2 SVGAGI. Trimming removed 6 bases from V and 5 bases from J, with 20 bases in between. CDR3 in DNA: TGTGCCAGCAGCCCCCGGTTTCTAGCCATCCACGAGCAGTACTTC. It translates to CASSPRFLAIHEQYF.

Comments on this clone: Distinct nucleotide sequences in the sample also encode this CDR3. CDR3 sequence: CASSQVRGSYEQYF. Written as DNA, the CDR3 is TGTGCCAGCAGCCAAGTAAGGGGGTCTTACGAGCAGTACTTC. The J gene is TRBJ2-7, the V gene TRBV14; D might be TRBD1 (6 bases). Germline assignment: CDR1 SGHDN and CDR2 FVKESK. The CDR3 has 14 amino acids. Trimming stripped 1 base from V and 4 bases from J, with 11 bases between.

This rearrangement joins TRBV7-2 to TRBJ1-5; no clear D gene. This CDR3 is 15 amino acids long. CDR1 is SGHTA, CDR2 FQGNSA, per germline. V gave up 1 base and J gave up 3 bases, with 10 bases separating them. Here the CDR3 reads CASSLVGQFNQPQHF. For the CDR3, the DNA is TGTGCCAGCAGCTTAGTGGGTCAGTTCAATCAGCCCCAGCATTTT.

This chain joins TRBV6-6 and TRBJ1-2, with 10 bases aligning to TRBD1. The ends lost 10 bases at V and 3 bases at J; junction bases unmatched: 5. Germline CDR1 reads MNHNY; CDR2 reads SVGAGI (reference sequence). CDR3 size: 13 residues. The CDR3 loop is CATRQGADYGYTF. For the CDR3, the DNA is TGTGCCACTCGACAGGGGGCGGACTATGGCTACACCTTC.

This clone was seen just once. Other DNA sequences in the sample encode the same CDR3. The V and J genes are TRBV5-1 and TRBJ2-7; 7 bases agree with TRBD2. The germline CDR1 and CDR2 sequences are SGHRS and YFSETQ. V was clipped by 0 bases and J by 0 bases; unmatched bases: 0. The CDR3 extends over 14 amino acids. The CDR3 coding sequence is TGCGCCAGCAGCTTGGCGGGGGGCTCCTACGAGCAGTACTTC. This translates into CASSLAGGSYEQYF. Using reference TRBV5-1 and TRBJ2-7 for the parts outside the CDR3, the full variable domain is KAGVTQTPRYLIKTRGQQVTLSCSPISGHRSVSWYQQTPGQGLQFLFEYFSETQRNKGNFPGRFSGRQFSNSRSEMNVSTLELGDSALYLCASSLAGGSYEQYFGPGTRLTVT.

A remark on this clone: A much larger clone sits a single nucleotide away, making a read error possible. V usage is TRBV6-5 and J usage is TRBJ2-1; D possibly corresponds to TRBD1 (6 bases). Trimming pared 6 bases from V and 6 bases from J, leaving 9 bases between. This CDR3 spans 12 amino acids. Looked up from germline, CDR1 is MNHEY and CDR2 is SVGAGI. The DNA for the CDR3 is TGTGCCAGCAGCCAACAGGGCAATGAGCAGTTCTTC. Protein sequence: CASSQQGNEQFF.

This chain links TRBV9 with TRBJ2-1; D gene uncertain. The V gene lost 3 bases and the J gene lost 0 bases, with 10 bases spanning the gap. This CDR3 has 15 residues. Per germline, CDR1 SGDLS and CDR2 YYNGEE. The CDR3 nucleotides are TGTGCCAGCAGCGAGGAGCGCAGCTCCTACAATGAGCAGTTCTTC. This translates into CASSEERSSYNEQFF.

The table lists this clone with a count of one. The CDR3 bases are TGTGCCAGCTCCCGGCCTAACTATGGCTACACCTTC. Protein: CASSRPNYGYTF. The rearrangement links TRBV5-6 to TRBJ1-2, with no clear D. Trimming removed 7 bases at V and 0 bases at J, with 7 bases between. The V gene's germline CDR1 is SGHDT and CDR2 YYEEEE. This CDR3 comprises 12 residues.

This clone has only one observation. This chain links TRBV10-3 with TRBJ2-1, with D tentatively TRBD2 (5 bases). V was clipped by 7 bases and J by 9 bases, with 16 bases between them. The CDR3 is 13 amino acids. CDR1 is ENHRY and CDR2 is SYGVKD in the germline V gene. The CDR3 DNA sequence: TGTGCCATCAATTATGAGGGAGCAAGTGAGCAGTTCTTC. Encoded protein: CAINYEGASEQFF.